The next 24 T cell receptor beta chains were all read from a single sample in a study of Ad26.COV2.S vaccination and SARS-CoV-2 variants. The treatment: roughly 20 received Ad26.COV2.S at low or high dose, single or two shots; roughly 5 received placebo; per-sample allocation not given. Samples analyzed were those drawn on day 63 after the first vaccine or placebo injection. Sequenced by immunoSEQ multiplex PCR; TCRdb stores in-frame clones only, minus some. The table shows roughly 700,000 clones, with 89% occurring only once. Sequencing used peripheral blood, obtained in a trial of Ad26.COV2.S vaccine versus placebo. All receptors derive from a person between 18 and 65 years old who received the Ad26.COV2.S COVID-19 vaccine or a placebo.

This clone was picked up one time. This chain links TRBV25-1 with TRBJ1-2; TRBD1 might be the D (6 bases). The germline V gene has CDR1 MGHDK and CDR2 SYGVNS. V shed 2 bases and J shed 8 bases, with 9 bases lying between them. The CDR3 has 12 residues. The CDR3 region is CASSETGHGYTF. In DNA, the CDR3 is TGTGCCAGCAGTGAAACAGGGCACGGCTACACCTTC.

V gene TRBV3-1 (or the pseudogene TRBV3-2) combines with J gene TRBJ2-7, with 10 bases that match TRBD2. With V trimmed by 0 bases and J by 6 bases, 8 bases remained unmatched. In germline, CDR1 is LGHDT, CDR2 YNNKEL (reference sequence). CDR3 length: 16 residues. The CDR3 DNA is TGTGCCAGCAGCCAAGATACCGGACTAGCGGCAATCGAGCAGTACTTC. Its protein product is CASSQDTGLAAIEQYF.

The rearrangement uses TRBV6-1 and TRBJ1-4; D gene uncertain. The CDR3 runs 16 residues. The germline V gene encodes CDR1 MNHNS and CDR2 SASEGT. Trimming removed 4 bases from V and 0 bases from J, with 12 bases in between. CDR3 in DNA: TGTGCCAGCAGTGGGTTTCAGACGGCAACTAATGAAAAACTGTTTTTT. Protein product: CASSGFQTATNEKLFF.

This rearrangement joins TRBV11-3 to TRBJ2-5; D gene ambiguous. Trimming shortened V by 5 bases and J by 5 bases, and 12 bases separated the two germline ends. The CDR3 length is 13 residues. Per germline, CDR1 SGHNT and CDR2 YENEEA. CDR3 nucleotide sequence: TGTGCCAGCAGCCCCTCGGTCGGGGAGACCCAGTACTTC. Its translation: CASSPSVGETQYF.

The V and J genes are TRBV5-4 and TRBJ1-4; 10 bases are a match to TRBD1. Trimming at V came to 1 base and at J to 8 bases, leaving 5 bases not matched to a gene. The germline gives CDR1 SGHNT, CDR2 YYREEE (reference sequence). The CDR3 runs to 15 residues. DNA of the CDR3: TGTGCCAGCAGCTTGAAGACAGGGGGCGCGGAAAAACTGTTTTTT. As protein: CASSLKTGGAEKLFF. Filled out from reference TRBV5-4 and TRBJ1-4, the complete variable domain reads ETGVTQSPTHLIKTRGQQVTLRCSSQSGHNTVSWYQQALGQGPQFIFQYYREEENGRGNFPPRFSGLQFPNYSSELNVNALELDDSALYLCASSLKTGGAEKLFFGSGTQLSVL.

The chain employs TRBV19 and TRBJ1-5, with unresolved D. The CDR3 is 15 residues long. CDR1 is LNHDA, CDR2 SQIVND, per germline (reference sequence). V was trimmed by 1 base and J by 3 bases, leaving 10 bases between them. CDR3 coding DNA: TGTGCCAGTAGTATAGGTGGACGGAACAATCAGCCCCAGCATTTT. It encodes CASSIGGRNNQPQHF.

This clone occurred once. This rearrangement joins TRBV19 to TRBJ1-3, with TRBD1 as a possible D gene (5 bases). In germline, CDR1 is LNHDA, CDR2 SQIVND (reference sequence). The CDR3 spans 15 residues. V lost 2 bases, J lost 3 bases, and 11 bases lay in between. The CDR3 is CASSITGGNGNTIYF. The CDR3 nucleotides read TGTGCCAGTAGTATAACCGGGGGAAATGGAAACACCATATATTTT.

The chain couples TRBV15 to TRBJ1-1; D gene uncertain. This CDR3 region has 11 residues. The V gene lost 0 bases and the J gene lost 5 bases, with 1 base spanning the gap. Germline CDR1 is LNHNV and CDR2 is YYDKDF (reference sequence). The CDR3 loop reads CATSRETEAFF. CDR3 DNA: TGTGCCACCAGCAGAGAGACTGAAGCTTTCTTT.

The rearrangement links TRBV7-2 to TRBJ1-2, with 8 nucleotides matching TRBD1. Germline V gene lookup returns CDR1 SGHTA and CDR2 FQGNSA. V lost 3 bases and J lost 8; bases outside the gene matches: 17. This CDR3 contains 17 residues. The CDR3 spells CASSFGIYGQGTVGYTF. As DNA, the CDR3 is TGTGCCAGCAGCTTTGGAATCTATGGACAGGGTACGGTAGGCTACACCTTC. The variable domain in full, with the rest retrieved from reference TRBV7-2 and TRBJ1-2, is GAGVSQSPSNKVTEKGKDVELRCDPISGHTALYWYRQSLGQGLEFLIYFQGNSAPDKSGLPSDRFSAERTGGSVSTLTIQRTQQEDSAVYLCASSFGIYGQGTVGYTFGSGTRLTVV.

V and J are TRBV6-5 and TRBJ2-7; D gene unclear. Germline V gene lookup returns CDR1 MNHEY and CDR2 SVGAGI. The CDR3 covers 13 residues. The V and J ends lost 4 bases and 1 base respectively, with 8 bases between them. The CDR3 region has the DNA TGTGCCAGCAGTTTGGGCTGGTCCTACGAGCAGTACTTC. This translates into CASSLGWSYEQYF.

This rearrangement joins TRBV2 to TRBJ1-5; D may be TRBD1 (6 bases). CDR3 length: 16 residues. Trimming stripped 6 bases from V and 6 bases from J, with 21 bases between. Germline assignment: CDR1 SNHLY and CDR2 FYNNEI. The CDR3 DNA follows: TGTGCCAGCAGCCCCCTCCCCCCAGGGGCCCCTCAGCCCCAGCATTTT. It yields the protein CASSPLPPGAPQPQHF.

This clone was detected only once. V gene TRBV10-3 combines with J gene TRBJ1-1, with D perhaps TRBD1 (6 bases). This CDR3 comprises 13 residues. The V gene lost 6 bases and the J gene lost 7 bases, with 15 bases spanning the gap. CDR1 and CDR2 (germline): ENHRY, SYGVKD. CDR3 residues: CAIRDTGLFEAFF. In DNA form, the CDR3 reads TGTGCCATCAGGGACACAGGGCTATTTGAAGCTTTCTTT.

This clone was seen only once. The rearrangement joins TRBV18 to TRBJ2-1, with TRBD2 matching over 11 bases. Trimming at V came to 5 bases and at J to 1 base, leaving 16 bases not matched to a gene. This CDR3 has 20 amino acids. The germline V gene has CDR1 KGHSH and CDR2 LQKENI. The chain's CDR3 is CASSASPGLADLGSYNEQFF. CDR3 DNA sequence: TGTGCCAGCTCAGCTTCTCCGGGACTAGCGGACCTGGGGTCCTACAATGAGCAGTTCTTC.

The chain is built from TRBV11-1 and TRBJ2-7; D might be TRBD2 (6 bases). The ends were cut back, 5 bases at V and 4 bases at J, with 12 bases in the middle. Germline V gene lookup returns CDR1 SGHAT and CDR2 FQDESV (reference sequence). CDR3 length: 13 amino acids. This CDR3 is CASSNGGTYEQYF. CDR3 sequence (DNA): TGTGCCAGCAGCAATGGGGGGACGTACGAGCAGTACTTC.

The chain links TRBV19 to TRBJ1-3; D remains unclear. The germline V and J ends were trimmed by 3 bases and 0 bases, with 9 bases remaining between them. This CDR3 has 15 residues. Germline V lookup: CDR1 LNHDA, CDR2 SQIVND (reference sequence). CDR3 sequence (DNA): TGTGCCAGTAGTATTAGCCAGCGCTCTGGAAACACCATATATTTT. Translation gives CASSISQRSGNTIYF.

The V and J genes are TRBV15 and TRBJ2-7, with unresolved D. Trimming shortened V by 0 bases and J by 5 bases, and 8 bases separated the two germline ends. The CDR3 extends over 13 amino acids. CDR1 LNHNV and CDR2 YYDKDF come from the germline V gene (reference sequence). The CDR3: CATSRDMGNEQYF. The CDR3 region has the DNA TGTGCCACCAGCAGAGATATGGGAAACGAGCAGTACTTC.

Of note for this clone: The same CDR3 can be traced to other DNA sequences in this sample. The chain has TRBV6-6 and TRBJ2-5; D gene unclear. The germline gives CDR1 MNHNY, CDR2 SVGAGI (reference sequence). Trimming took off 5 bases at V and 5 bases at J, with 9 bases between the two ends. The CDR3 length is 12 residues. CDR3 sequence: CASSPGGETQYF. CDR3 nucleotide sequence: TGTGCCAGCAGTCCTGGTGGGGAGACCCAGTACTTC.

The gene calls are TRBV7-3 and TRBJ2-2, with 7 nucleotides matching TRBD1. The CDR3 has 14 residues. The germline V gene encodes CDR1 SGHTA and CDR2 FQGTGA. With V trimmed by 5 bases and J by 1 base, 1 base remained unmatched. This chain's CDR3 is CASSRTGNTGELFF. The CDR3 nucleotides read TGTGCCAGCAGCCGGACAGGGAACACCGGGGAGCTGTTTTTT.

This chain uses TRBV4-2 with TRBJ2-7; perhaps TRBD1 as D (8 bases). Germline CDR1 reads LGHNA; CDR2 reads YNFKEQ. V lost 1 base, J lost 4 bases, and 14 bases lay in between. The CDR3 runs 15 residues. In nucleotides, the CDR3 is TGTGCCAGCAGCCAAGGCGACAGGGGAGGGTACGAGCAGTACTTC. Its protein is CASSQGDRGGYEQYF.

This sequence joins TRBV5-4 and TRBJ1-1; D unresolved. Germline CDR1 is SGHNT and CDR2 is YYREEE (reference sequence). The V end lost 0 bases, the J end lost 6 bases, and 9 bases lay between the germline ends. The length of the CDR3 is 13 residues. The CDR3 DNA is TGTGCCAGCAGCTTGGTTAGCGGGTCTGAAGCTTTCTTT. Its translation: CASSLVSGSEAFF.

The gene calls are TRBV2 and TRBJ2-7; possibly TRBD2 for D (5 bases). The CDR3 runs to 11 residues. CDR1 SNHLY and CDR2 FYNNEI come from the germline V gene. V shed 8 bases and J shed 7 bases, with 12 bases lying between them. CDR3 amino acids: CASLRGNEQYF. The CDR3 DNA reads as TGTGCCAGCCTCCGGGGTAATGAGCAGTACTTC. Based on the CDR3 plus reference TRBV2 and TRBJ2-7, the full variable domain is EPEVTQTPSHQVTQMGQEVILRCVPISNHLYFYWYRQILGQKVEFLVSFYNNEISEKSEIFDDQFSVERPDGSNFTLKIRSTKLEDSAMYFCASLRGNEQYFGPGTRLTVT.

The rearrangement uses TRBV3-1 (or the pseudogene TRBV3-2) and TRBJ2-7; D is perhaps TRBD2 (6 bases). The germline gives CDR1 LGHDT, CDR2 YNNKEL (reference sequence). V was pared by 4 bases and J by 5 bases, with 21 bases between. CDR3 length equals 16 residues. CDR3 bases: TGTGCCAGCAGCCCCATATCCGGGACTTTCACCCACGAGCAGTACTTC. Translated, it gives CASSPISGTFTHEQYF.

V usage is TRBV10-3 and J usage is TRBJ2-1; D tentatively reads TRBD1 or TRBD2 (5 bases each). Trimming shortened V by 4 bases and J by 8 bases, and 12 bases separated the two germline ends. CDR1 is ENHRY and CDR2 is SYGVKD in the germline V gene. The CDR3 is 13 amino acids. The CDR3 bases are TGTGCCATCAGTGGCCGGGACGGAGATGAGCAGTTCTTC. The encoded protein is CAISGRDGDEQFF.

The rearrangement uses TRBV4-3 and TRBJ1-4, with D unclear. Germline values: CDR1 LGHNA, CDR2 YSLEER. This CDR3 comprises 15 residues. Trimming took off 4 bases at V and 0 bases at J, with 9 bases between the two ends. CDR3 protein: CASSRLTSTNEKLFF. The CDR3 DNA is TGCGCCAGCAGCCGGCTCACCTCAACTAATGAAAAACTGTTTTTT.